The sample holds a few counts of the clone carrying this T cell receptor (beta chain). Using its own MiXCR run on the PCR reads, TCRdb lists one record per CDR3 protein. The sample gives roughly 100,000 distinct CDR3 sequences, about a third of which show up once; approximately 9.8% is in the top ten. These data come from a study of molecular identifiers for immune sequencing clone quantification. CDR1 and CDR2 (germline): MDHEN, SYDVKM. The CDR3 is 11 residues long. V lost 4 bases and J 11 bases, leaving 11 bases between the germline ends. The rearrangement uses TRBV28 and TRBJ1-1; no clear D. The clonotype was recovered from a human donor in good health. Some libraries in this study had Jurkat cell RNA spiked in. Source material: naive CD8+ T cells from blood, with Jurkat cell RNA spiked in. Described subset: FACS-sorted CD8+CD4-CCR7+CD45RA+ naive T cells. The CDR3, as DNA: TGTGCCAGCAGTTCGGGGAGTGTGGCTTTCTTT. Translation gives CASSSGSVAFF.